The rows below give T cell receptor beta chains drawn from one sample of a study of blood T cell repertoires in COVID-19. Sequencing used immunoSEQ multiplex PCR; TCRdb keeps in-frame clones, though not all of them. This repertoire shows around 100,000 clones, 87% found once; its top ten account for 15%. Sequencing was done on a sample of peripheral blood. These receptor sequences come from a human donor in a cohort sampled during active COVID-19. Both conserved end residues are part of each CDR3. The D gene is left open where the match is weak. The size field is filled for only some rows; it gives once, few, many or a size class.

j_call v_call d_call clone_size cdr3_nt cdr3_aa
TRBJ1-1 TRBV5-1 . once TGCGCCAGCAGCTTGGGGACTAGACTTTCGGACCGCACTGAAGCTTTCTTT CASSLGTRLSDRTEAFF
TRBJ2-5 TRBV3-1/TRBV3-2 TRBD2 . TGTGCCAGCAGCACCACCCTAACTAGCGGGGGGAGCCAAGAGACCCAGTACTTC CASSTTLTSGGSQETQYF
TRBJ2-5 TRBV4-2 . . TGTGCCAGCAGCCAAGACGGAGTACCCCCAGAGACCCAGTACTTC CASSQDGVPPETQYF
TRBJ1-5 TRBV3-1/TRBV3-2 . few TGTGCCAGCAGCCAAGGTTCCCGCGTCTGGCAGCCCCAGCATTTT CASSQGSRVWQPQHF
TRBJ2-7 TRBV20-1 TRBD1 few TGCAGTGCTAGTAAGGGGGCGCCGGGGTACGAGCAGTACTTC CSASKGAPGYEQYF
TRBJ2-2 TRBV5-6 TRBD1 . TGTGCCAGCAGCTTAAGACAGGGAGTCGGGGAGCTGTTTTTT CASSLRQGVGELFF
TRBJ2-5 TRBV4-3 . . TGCGCCAGCAGCCAAGATCGCGGGGGCGGAGAGACCCAGTACTTC CASSQDRGGGETQYF
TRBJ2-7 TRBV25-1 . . TGTGCCAGCAGTGAATGGGGGGTCTCCTACGAGCAGTACTTC CASSEWGVSYEQYF
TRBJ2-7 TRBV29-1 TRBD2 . TGCAGCGCGGCAGGAGAGGGACTATACGAGCAGTACTTC CSAAGEGLYEQYF
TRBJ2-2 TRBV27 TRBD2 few TGTGCCAGCAAAACGTCTAGCGGCACCGGGGAGCTGTTTTTT CASKTSSGTGELFF
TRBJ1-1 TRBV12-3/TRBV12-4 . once TGTGCCAGCAGTTTAGGGGCGTACACTGAAGCTTTCTTT CASSLGAYTEAFF
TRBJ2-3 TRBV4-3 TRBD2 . TGCGCCAGCAGCCAAGATCTTTGGACTAGAGGGAGCACAGATACGCAGTATTTT CASSQDLWTRGSTDTQYF
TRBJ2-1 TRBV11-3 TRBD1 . TGTGCCAGTGCCCCAACAGGGGGCAATGAGCAGTTCTTC CASAPTGGNEQFF
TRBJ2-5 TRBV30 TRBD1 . TGTGCCTGGAGTCTACAGGGGGCGAGCCAAGAGACCCAGTACTTC CAWSLQGASQETQYF
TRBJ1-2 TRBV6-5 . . TGTGCCAGCAGTTCGCGGGTCTTAAAAGGCGGCTACACCTTC CASSSRVLKGGYTF
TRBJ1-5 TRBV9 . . TGTGCCAGCAGCGTAGGTAGAGGCAATCAGCCCCAGCATTTT CASSVGRGNQPQHF